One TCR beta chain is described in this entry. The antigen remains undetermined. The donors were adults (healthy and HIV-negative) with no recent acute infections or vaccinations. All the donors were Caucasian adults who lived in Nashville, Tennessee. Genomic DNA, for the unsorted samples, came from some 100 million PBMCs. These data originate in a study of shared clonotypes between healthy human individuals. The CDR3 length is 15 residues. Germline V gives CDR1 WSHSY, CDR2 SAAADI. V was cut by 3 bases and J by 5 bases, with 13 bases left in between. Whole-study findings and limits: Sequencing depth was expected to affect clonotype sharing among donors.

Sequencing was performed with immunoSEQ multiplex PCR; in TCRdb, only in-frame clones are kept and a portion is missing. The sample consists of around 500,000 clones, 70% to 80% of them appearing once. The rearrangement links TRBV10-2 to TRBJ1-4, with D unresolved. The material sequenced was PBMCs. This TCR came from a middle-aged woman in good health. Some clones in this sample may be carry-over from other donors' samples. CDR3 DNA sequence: TGCGCCAGCAGTGAAGACTGGGCTGGGAATGAAAAACTGTTTTTT. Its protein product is CASSEDWAGNEKLFF.